This entry lists 14 T cell receptor beta chains sequenced from one sample in a study of early T cells in non-severe SARS-CoV-2 infection. TCRdb re-called the 5' RACE reads with MiXCR, one entry per CDR3 protein. The table has some 61,000 distinct CDR3 sequences, 7% to 10% seen once; the top ten hold around 20%. The sample consisted of whole blood. These receptors came from an adult who was a healthcare worker with PCR-confirmed SARS-CoV-2 infection or an uninfected control (not recorded which).

This clonotype was seen ten or more times. This chain joins TRBV30 and TRBJ1-2; 10 nucleotides align to TRBD1. From germline, CDR1 is GTSNPN and CDR2 SVGIG (reference sequence). Germline trimming cut 6 bases from V and 4 bases from J; bases unmatched to any gene: 8. CDR3 size: 14 residues. Here the CDR3 DNA reads TGTGCCTGCCGCCGGGACAGGGGAATCTATGGCTACACCTTC. Amino acids: CACRRDRGIYGYTF.

This clonotype was detected many times. The chain combines TRBV7-9 with TRBJ2-3; D remains ambiguous. This CDR3 contains 14 residues. The germline V gene has CDR1 SEHNR and CDR2 FQNEAQ (reference sequence). Between the trimmed V and J ends, which lost 5 bases and 1 base, there was a span of 10 bases. The DNA of the CDR3 is TGTGCCAGCAGCCCTCGGTTAGGCACAGATACGCAGTATTTT. This gives the protein CASSPRLGTDTQYF.

This clonotype was seen a few times. This chain links TRBV9 with TRBJ2-3; D is unresolved. The CDR3 is 12 amino acids. The germline V gene has CDR1 SGDLS and CDR2 YYNGEE. The V end lost 0 bases, the J end lost 5 bases, and 4 bases lay between the germline ends. CDR3 region: CASSVEEDTQYF. Here the CDR3 DNA reads TGTGCCAGCAGCGTAGAGGAAGATACGCAGTATTTT.

In this sample, this clonotype turned up many times. V is TRBV20-1 and J is TRBJ1-2, with D maybe TRBD1 (5 bases). Deletions cut 5 bases from V and 5 bases from J, with 15 bases between. Germline V lookup: CDR1 DFQATT, CDR2 SNEGSKA (reference sequence). CDR3 length: 13 residues. This CDR3 is CSAPTLGVYGYTF. CDR3 DNA sequence: TGCAGTGCTCCCACCCTAGGGGTATATGGCTACACCTTC.

This clonotype appeared many times. V and J are TRBV7-3 and TRBJ2-1; 7 bases are a match to TRBD1. CDR1 is SGHTA, CDR2 FQGTGA, per germline. V lost 6 bases to trimming and J lost 5 bases; unmatched junction nucleotides: 4. The CDR3 length is 13 residues. CDR3 nucleotides: TGTGCCAGCAGTCTTGACAGGGACAATGAGCAGTTCTTC. Its translation is CASSLDRDNEQFF.

The gene calls are TRBV3-1 and TRBJ1-1; tentatively, D is TRBD1 (6 bases). CDR3 length equals 12 residues. Trimming took 2 bases from V and 11 from J, leaving 12 bases between them. Looked up from germline, CDR1 is LGHDT and CDR2 is YNNKEL (reference sequence). CDR3 bases: TGTGCCAGCAGCCAATTTGGACAGAGCGCTTTCTTT. Amino acids: CASSQFGQSAFF.

The chain links TRBV6-6 to TRBJ2-7; 9 bases are a match to TRBD1. Germline V CDR1 and CDR2: MNHNY, SVGAGI (reference sequence). V was clipped by 6 bases and J by 2 bases; unmatched bases: 14. The CDR3 runs to 17 residues. CDR3 region: CASSAPSSGTGTYEQYF. The CDR3 coding sequence is TGTGCCAGCAGCGCCCCCTCCTCCGGGACAGGGACCTACGAGCAGTACTTC.

The CDR3 DNA is TGTGCCAGCAGTTCAGGACAAGGGTGGTTCTACGAGCAGTACTTC. This codes for CASSSGQGWFYEQYF. This sequence joins TRBV6-6 and TRBJ2-7; D is perhaps TRBD1 (5 bases). The V gene lost 4 bases and the J gene lost 3 bases, with 16 bases spanning the gap. This CDR3 contains 15 residues. CDR1 MNHNY and CDR2 SVGAGI come from the germline V gene (reference sequence).

This clonotype was picked up many times. The rearrangement uses TRBV7-8 and TRBJ1-4; a weak D match, TRBD1 (6 bases). V was trimmed by 5 bases and J by 1 base, leaving 17 bases between them. The CDR3 loop spans 17 amino acids. CDR1 SGHVS and CDR2 FQNEAQ come from the germline V gene. This chain's CDR3 is CASSPRPGQQTNEKLFF. The CDR3, as DNA: TGTGCCAGCAGCCCCCGACCCGGACAGCAAACTAATGAAAAACTGTTTTTT.

This clonotype was recorded many times. The chain carries TRBV29-1 and TRBJ1-2; D ambiguous. The CDR3 totals 11 residues. Germline V lookup: CDR1 SQVTM, CDR2 ANQGSEA. Trimming pared 7 bases from V and 2 bases from J, leaving 8 bases between. The CDR3 DNA is TGCAGCGGGCAGGTGAACTATGGCTACACCTTC. Amino acid sequence: CSGQVNYGYTF.

The genes are TRBV3-1 and TRBJ2-7, with 10 bases matching TRBD2. The CDR3 runs to 14 residues. Germline V gene lookup returns CDR1 LGHDT and CDR2 YNNKEL (reference sequence). The V and J ends lost 4 bases and 4 bases, in that order; junction bases with no gene match: 4. CDR3 coding DNA: TGTGCCAGCAGCCTAAGGACTAGCGGTTACGAGCAGTACTTC. This translates into CASSLRTSGYEQYF.

This chain connects TRBV6-6 to TRBJ2-1; 7 bases are shared with TRBD1. The CDR3 loop spans 15 amino acids. V gave up 5 bases and J gave up 4 bases; unmatched junction bases: 8. Germline values: CDR1 MNHNY, CDR2 SVGAGI (reference sequence). CDR3: CASSETGTEYNEQFF. In DNA, the CDR3 is TGTGCCAGCAGTGAGACCGGGACAGAGTACAATGAGCAGTTCTTC.

The CDR3 region has the DNA TGTGCCACCAGCAGAGATCTCCCCAGGGCCAGCAATCAGCCCCAGCATTTT. Protein: CATSRDLPRASNQPQHF. This rearrangement joins TRBV15 to TRBJ1-5; tentative D call: TRBD1 (5 bases). Germline V gene sequence: CDR1 LNHNV, CDR2 YYDKDF (reference sequence). This CDR3 is built from 17 residues. V lost 0 bases and J lost 1, with 13 bases in between.

V is TRBV7-6 and J is TRBJ1-2; no clear D gene. The CDR3 totals 13 residues. Trimming pared 5 bases from V and 2 bases from J, leaving 9 bases between. Germline CDR1 SGHVS, CDR2 FNYEAQ. The CDR3 spells CASSEQENYGYTF. The CDR3 bases are TGTGCCAGCAGCGAGCAGGAAAACTATGGCTACACCTTC.